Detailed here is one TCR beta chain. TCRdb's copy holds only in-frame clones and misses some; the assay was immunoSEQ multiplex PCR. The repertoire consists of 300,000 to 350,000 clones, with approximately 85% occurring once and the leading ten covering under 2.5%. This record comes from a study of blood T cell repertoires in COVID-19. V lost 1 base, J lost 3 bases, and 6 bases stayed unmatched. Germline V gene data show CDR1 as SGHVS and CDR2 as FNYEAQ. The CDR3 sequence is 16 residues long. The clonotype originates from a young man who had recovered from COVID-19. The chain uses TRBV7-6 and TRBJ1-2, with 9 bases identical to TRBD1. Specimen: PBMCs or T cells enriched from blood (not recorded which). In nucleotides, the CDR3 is TGTGCCAGCAGCTTAGGTCGAGACAGGGGGGACTATGGCTACACCTTC. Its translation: CASSLGRDRGDYGYTF.